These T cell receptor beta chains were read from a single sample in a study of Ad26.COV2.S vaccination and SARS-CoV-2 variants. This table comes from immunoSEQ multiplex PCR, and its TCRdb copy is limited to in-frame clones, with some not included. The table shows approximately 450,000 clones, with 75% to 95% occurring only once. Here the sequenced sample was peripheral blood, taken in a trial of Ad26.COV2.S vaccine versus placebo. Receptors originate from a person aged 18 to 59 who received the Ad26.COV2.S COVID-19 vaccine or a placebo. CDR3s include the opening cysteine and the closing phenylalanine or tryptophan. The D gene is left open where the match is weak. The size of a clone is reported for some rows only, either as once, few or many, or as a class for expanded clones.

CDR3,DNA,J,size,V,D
CASKREMNTEAFF,TGTGCCAGCAAGCGGGAAATGAACACTGAAGCTTTCTTT,TRBJ1-1,.,TRBV28,.
CASSQAGGRNEQFF,TGTGCCAGCAGCCAAGCGGGAGGGCGGAATGAGCAGTTCTTC,TRBJ2-1,.,TRBV3-1/TRBV3-2,TRBD2
CASRERLAGELFF,TGTGCCAGCAGGGAGAGACTAGCCGGGGAGCTGTTTTTT,TRBJ2-2,.,TRBV25-1,.
CASSQDLDRVGDNSPLHF,TGCGCCAGCAGCCAAGATCTGGACAGGGTGGGTGATAATTCACCCCTCCACTTT,TRBJ1-6,.,TRBV4-1,TRBD1
CASSPGDGTYNEQFF,TGTGCCAGCAGCCCCGGGGACGGGACTTACAATGAGCAGTTCTTC,TRBJ2-1,once,TRBV7-2,.
CASSLSSGRADEQFF,TGTGCCAGCAGTTTGTCTAGCGGGAGGGCCGATGAGCAGTTCTTC,TRBJ2-1,once,TRBV27,TRBD2
CASTQAAGVHSGNTIYF,TGTGCCAGCACCCAGGCCGCAGGGGTCCACTCTGGAAACACCATATATTTT,TRBJ1-3,.,TRBV5-5,.
CASSPGPVSVATEAFF,TGTGCCAGCTCCCCGGGGCCGGTGTCGGTTGCCACTGAAGCTTTCTTT,TRBJ1-1,.,TRBV19,.
CASSPLAGGPNTGELFF,TGCGCCAGCAGCCCCTTAGCGGGAGGACCGAACACCGGGGAGCTGTTTTTT,TRBJ2-2,few,TRBV4-1,TRBD2
CASSSSGDYGYTF,TGTGCCAGCAGTTCATCAGGGGACTATGGCTACACCTTC,TRBJ1-2,.,TRBV6-5,.
CASSRDLTPRETQYF,TGCGCCAGCAGCCGCGACTTGACCCCGAGGGAGACCCAGTACTTC,TRBJ2-5,once,TRBV5-1,.
CASSRPGPDSYEQYF,TGTGCCAGCAGCCGGCCGGGCCCGGACTCCTACGAGCAGTACTTC,TRBJ2-7,.,TRBV3-1/TRBV3-2,.
CASSSFGTGVEKLFF,TGTGCCAGCAGTTCATTCGGGACAGGGGTAGAAAAACTGTTTTTT,TRBJ1-4,.,TRBV27,TRBD1
CASSLGGTSGSYEQFF,TGTGCCAGCAGTTTAGGCGGGACTAGCGGGAGTTATGAGCAGTTCTTC,TRBJ2-1,.,TRBV28,TRBD2
CASSLVPGTDLSYEQYF,TGTGCCAGCAGTTTAGTGCCTGGGACGGATCTTTCCTACGAGCAGTACTTC,TRBJ2-7,.,TRBV28,.
CASSKDGLQETQYF,TGTGCCAGCAGCAAGGACGGCCTCCAAGAGACCCAGTACTTC,TRBJ2-5,.,TRBV5-4,.
CASSPRPRDTQYF,TGCGCCAGCAGCCCCCGCCCGAGAGATACGCAGTATTTT,TRBJ2-3,.,TRBV5-1,.
CAWSPYGREGPKNIQYF,TGTGCCTGGTCCCCCTACGGGCGGGAGGGCCCCAAAAACATTCAGTACTTC,TRBJ2-4,.,TRBV30,TRBD2
CATSDYGTSGVNTGELFF,TGTGCCACCAGTGATTACGGGACTAGCGGGGTTAACACCGGGGAGCTGTTTTTT,TRBJ2-2,.,TRBV24-1,TRBD2
CASSQELKDTQYF,TGCGCCAGCAGCCAAGAGTTGAAAGATACGCAGTATTTT,TRBJ2-3,.,TRBV4-3,.
CASSPRGDNQPQHF,TGTGCCAGCAGTCCCCGTGGGGACAATCAGCCCCAGCATTTT,TRBJ1-5,.,TRBV6-6,.
CASSASQASGNTIYF,TGTGCCAGCAGCGCTAGTCAGGCTTCTGGAAACACCATATATTTT,TRBJ1-3,.,TRBV6-5,.
CASSHRGTEAFF,TGTGCCAGTAGTCACCGCGGCACTGAAGCTTTCTTT,TRBJ1-1,once,TRBV19,.
CASSPTVTGELFF,TGTGCCAGTAGTCCCACAGTCACCGGGGAGCTGTTTTTT,TRBJ2-2,.,TRBV19,.
CATSRSMTGELRNEQFF,TGTGCCACCAGCAGAAGCATGACAGGGGAGTTAAGAAATGAGCAGTTCTTC,TRBJ2-1,.,TRBV15,TRBD1
CASSSTVNTEAFF,TGTGCCAGCAGTTCGACGGTAAACACTGAAGCTTTCTTT,TRBJ1-1,.,TRBV28,.
CASSVLQIYNSPLHF,TGTGCCAGCAGTGTACTACAGATCTATAATTCACCCCTCCACTTT,TRBJ1-6,.,TRBV2,.
CASSQLNNEQFF,TGTGCCAGCAGCCAACTAAACAATGAGCAGTTCTTC,TRBJ2-1,.,TRBV14,.
CASSREADYGYTF,TGCGCCAGCAGCCGGGAGGCGGACTATGGCTACACCTTC,TRBJ1-2,.,TRBV5-1,.
CASSPRASPETQYF,TGTGCCAGCAGCCCAAGGGCTAGTCCGGAGACCCAGTACTTC,TRBJ2-5,.,TRBV9,.
CSASSQGGNQPQHF,TGCAGTGCTAGTTCGCAGGGGGGGAATCAGCCCCAGCATTTT,TRBJ1-5,few,TRBV20-1,TRBD1
CASSLSGINQPQHF,TGCGCCAGCAGCTTATCAGGGATCAATCAGCCCCAGCATTTT,TRBJ1-5,.,TRBV5-1,.
CASSRTEFNSPLHF,TGTGCCAGCAGTAGGACAGAATTTAATTCACCCCTCCACTTT,TRBJ1-6,.,TRBV28,.
CAIGLAGGEQYF,TGTGCCATTGGACTAGCGGGAGGGGAGCAGTACTTC,TRBJ2-7,.,TRBV10-3,TRBD2
CASSNSGSRTDTQYF,TGTGCCAGCAGTAATAGCGGGAGCAGGACAGATACGCAGTATTTT,TRBJ2-3,.,TRBV6-5,TRBD2
CASSYDGKGGAGSGANVLTF,TGTGCCAGCAGTTACGACGGGAAGGGAGGGGCAGGCTCTGGGGCCAACGTCCTGACTTTC,TRBJ2-6,.,TRBV6-2/TRBV6-3,TRBD2
CASSQDRSGRAGELFF,TGCGCCAGCAGCCAAGATCGTAGCGGGAGAGCCGGGGAGCTGTTTTTT,TRBJ2-2,.,TRBV4-3,TRBD2
CATSRAVQETQYF,TGTGCCACCAGCAGAGCGGTACAAGAGACCCAGTACTTC,TRBJ2-5,.,TRBV15,.
CASSQLAGSPGDEQYF,TGTGCCAGCAGCCAACTAGCGGGTTCCCCCGGGGACGAGCAGTACTTC,TRBJ2-7,.,TRBV14,TRBD2
CASSISGSSYNEQFF,TGTGCCAGTAGTATCAGCGGGAGCTCTTACAATGAGCAGTTCTTC,TRBJ2-1,.,TRBV19,TRBD2
CATSGVGKTGTYEQYF,TGTGCCACCAGTGGGGTAGGGAAAACTGGCACCTACGAGCAGTACTTC,TRBJ2-7,.,TRBV24-1,.
CASSKGQGPHHEQFF,TGTGCCAGCAGTAAGGGACAGGGGCCCCACCATGAGCAGTTCTTC,TRBJ2-1,.,TRBV6-6,TRBD1
CASSLGQGYGYTF,TGTGCCAGCAGTTTGGGTCAGGGCTATGGCTACACCTTC,TRBJ1-2,.,TRBV12-3/TRBV12-4,.
CASSQTGREQYF,TGCGCCAGCAGCCAAACAGGGCGCGAGCAGTACTTC,TRBJ2-7,.,TRBV5-1,.
CASSLTEQGDYGNTIYF,TGTGCCAGCAGCTTAACTGAACAGGGGGATTACGGAAACACCATATATTTT,TRBJ1-3,.,TRBV11-2,TRBD1
CASSSSLASTDTQYF,TGCGCCAGCAGCTCCTCCTTGGCTAGCACAGATACGCAGTATTTT,TRBJ2-3,.,TRBV4-1,.
CASSPRAVETQYF,TGTGCCAGCTCACCAAGGGCTGTAGAGACCCAGTACTTC,TRBJ2-5,.,TRBV18,.
CAWNPNGGYYYGYTF,TGTGCCTGGAACCCCAATGGGGGATACTATTATGGCTACACCTTC,TRBJ1-2,.,TRBV30,.
CASSRPRYGQFF,TGTGCCAGCAGCCGCCCGCGGTATGGGCAGTTCTTC,TRBJ2-1,once,TRBV7-8,.
CASSLTTSGSTDTQYF,TGCGCCAGCAGCTTGACCACTAGCGGTAGCACAGATACGCAGTATTTT,TRBJ2-3,.,TRBV5-1,TRBD2
CASSLETSGILSTDTQYF,TGTGCCAGCAGCTTGGAAACTAGCGGGATACTAAGCACAGATACGCAGTATTTT,TRBJ2-3,.,TRBV5-4,TRBD2
CASSFQGYEQYF,TGTGCCAGCAGCTTCCAGGGGTACGAGCAGTACTTC,TRBJ2-7,.,TRBV7-9,.
CAWNLAQGLTDTQYF,TGTGCCTGGAACTTAGCCCAGGGGCTCACAGATACGCAGTATTTT,TRBJ2-3,.,TRBV30,.
CASRGDGNTIYF,TGTGCCAGCAGAGGAGACGGAAACACCATATATTTT,TRBJ1-3,.,TRBV28,.
CASSQRWTSGSPDTGELFF,TGCGCCAGCAGCCAACGTTGGACTAGCGGGAGTCCCGACACCGGGGAGCTGTTTTTT,TRBJ2-2,.,TRBV4-3,TRBD2
CATSRDLLAGVGNEQFF,TGTGCCACCAGCAGAGATTTACTAGCGGGAGTTGGCAATGAGCAGTTCTTC,TRBJ2-1,.,TRBV15,TRBD2
CAIKRQGNTGELFF,TGTGCCATCAAGCGACAGGGGAACACCGGGGAGCTGTTTTTT,TRBJ2-2,once,TRBV10-3,TRBD1
CATSDQGQGADGELFF,TGTGCCACCAGTGATCAAGGACAGGGGGCGGACGGGGAGCTGTTTTTT,TRBJ2-2,.,TRBV24-1,TRBD1
CASSFRPNTGELFF,TGTGCCAGCAGTTTTCGGCCGAACACCGGGGAGCTGTTTTTT,TRBJ2-2,.,TRBV28,.